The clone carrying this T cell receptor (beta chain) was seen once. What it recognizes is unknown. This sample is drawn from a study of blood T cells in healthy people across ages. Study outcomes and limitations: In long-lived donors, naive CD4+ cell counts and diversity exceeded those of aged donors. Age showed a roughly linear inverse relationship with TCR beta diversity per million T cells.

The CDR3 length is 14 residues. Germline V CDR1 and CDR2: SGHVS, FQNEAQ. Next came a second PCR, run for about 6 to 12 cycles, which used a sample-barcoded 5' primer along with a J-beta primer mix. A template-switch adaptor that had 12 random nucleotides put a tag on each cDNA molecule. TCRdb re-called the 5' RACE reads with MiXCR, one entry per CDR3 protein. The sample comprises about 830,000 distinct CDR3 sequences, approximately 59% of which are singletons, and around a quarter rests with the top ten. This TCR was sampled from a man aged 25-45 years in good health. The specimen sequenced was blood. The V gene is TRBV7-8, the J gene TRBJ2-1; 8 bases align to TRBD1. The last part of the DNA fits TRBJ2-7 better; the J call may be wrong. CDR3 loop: CASSFRDRSNEQYF. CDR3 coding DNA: TGTGCCAGCAGCTTCAGGGACAGGTCCAATGAGCAGTACTTC.